These 15 T cell receptor beta chains were sequenced from one sample in a study of OX40 agonist ivuxolimab in advanced cancers. The repertoire was sequenced with immunoSEQ multiplex PCR; TCRdb's copy has only in-frame clones and lacks some. The data show about 43,000 clones, with 75% to 90% seen just once and under 15% held by the top ten. Source: CD4+ or CD8+ T cells sorted from blood, taken in a trial of the OX40 agonist ivuxolimab. These receptors all stem from an adult with an advanced solid tumor such as melanoma, head and neck, liver or kidney cancer.

The chain couples TRBV28 to TRBJ2-2; 7 bases line up with TRBD2. The germline CDR1 and CDR2 sequences are MDHEN and SYDVKM. V lost 2 bases, J lost 0 bases, and 3 bases stayed unmatched. The CDR3 consists of 16 residues. The CDR3 loop is CASSLAGETNTGELFF. CDR3 DNA sequence: TGTGCCAGCAGTTTAGCGGGGGAGACGAACACCGGGGAGCTGTTTTTT.

The chain recombines TRBV6-5 with TRBJ2-7; 9 bases are a match to TRBD2. With V trimmed by 0 bases and J by 1 base, 4 bases remained unmatched. Per germline, CDR1 MNHEY and CDR2 SVGAGI. This CDR3 is built from 16 residues. In DNA, the CDR3 is TGTGCCAGCAGTTACTCGAGTAGCGGGAGATCCTACGAGCAGTACTTC. Translation: CASSYSSSGRSYEQYF.

This clone was recorded only once. The CDR3 spells CASSQGTQAGEAFF. The CDR3 coding sequence is TGTGCCAGCAGCCAAGGAACGCAAGCAGGGGAAGCTTTCTTT. This chain connects TRBV14 to TRBJ1-1, with D perhaps TRBD1 (5 bases). There are 14 residues in the CDR3. Germline V gene lookup returns CDR1 SGHDN and CDR2 FVKESK. Trimming removed 1 base from V and 8 bases from J, with 14 bases in between.

The CDR3 bases are TGTGCCAGCAGCTTAGGATACGAGCAGTACGTC. This sequence encodes CASSLGYEQYV. The V and J genes are TRBV13 and TRBJ2-7; the D is unclear. Germline values: CDR1 PRHDT, CDR2 FYEKMQ (reference sequence). Between the trimmed V and J ends, which lost 0 bases and 4 bases, there was a span of 1 base. The CDR3 sequence is 11 residues long.

This chain uses TRBV5-6 with TRBJ2-1; D gene unclear. Germline CDR1 and CDR2: SGHDT and YYEEEE. The CDR3 spans 13 residues. V was clipped by 4 bases and J by 7 bases, with 12 bases between them. As DNA, the CDR3 is TGTGCCAGCAGCGGTGACTTACAAAATGAGCAGTTCTTC. Translating gives CASSGDLQNEQFF.

A few counts support this clone. The J gene is TRBJ1-6, the V gene TRBV27; the D is unclear. From germline, CDR1 is MNHEY and CDR2 SMNVEV (reference sequence). The CDR3 is made up of 14 amino acids. With 1 base removed from V and 8 bases from J, the gap between germline ends came to 9 bases. Written as DNA, the CDR3 is TGTGCCAGCAGTTTATTGAATAGACATTCACCCCTCCACTTT. Translating it yields CASSLLNRHSPLHF.

The chain carries TRBV19 and TRBJ2-2, with D perhaps TRBD2 (5 bases). Looked up from germline, CDR1 is LNHDA and CDR2 is SQIVND (reference sequence). V was cut by 6 bases and J by 6 bases, with 8 bases left in between. The CDR3 extends over 12 amino acids. CDR3 in DNA: TGTGCCAGTAGGGAGGAATCCGGGGAGCTGTTTTTT. Amino acid sequence: CASREESGELFF.

CDR3 residues: CASSQDGNTEAFF. CDR3 nucleotides: TGCGCCAGCAGCCAAGATGGGAACACTGAAGCTTTCTTT. The rearrangement links TRBV4-1 to TRBJ1-1; D remains unclear. Per germline, CDR1 MGHRA and CDR2 YSYEKL. The CDR3 length is 13 residues. V dropped 0 bases and J dropped 1 base, with 3 bases sitting between them.

This clone came up many times. This sequence joins TRBV29-1 and TRBJ2-7; D unclear. The CDR3 has 13 amino acids. Per the germline V gene, CDR1 is SQVTM and CDR2 is ANQGSEA. Trimming removed 4 bases from V and 0 bases from J, with 10 bases in between. The CDR3 sequence: CSVGGGNSYEQYF. CDR3 DNA sequence: TGCAGCGTTGGAGGCGGAAACTCCTACGAGCAGTACTTC.

On this clone: It may be a read error: a sequence one base away is much more abundant. The same CDR3 can be traced to other DNA sequences in this sample. The chain combines TRBV9 with TRBJ1-1, with TRBD1 as a possible D gene (6 bases). Germline V gives CDR1 SGDLS, CDR2 YYNGEE. The length of the CDR3 is 13 residues. The germline V and J ends were trimmed by 0 bases and 5 bases, with 8 bases remaining between them. CDR3 sequence: CASSVEGGTEAFF. CDR3 bases: TGTGCCAGCAGCGTAGAAGGGGGGACTGAAGCTTTCTTT.

J is TRBJ2-7 and V is TRBV5-4; a possible D gene is TRBD2 (6 bases). V lost 4 bases to trimming and J lost 3 bases, with 17 bases between them. Per the germline V gene, CDR1 is SGHNT and CDR2 is YYREEE (reference sequence). The CDR3 loop spans 15 amino acids. The DNA for the CDR3 is TGTGCCAGCAGCACCCTGGGACTTGCGGACTACGAGCAGTACTTC. The encoded protein is CASSTLGLADYEQYF.

This clone was found once. The chain recombines TRBV15 with TRBJ2-7; 7 nucleotides align to TRBD1. After removal of 3 bases from V and 8 bases from J, the junction contained 4 bases not matched to a gene. Germline V lookup: CDR1 LNHNV, CDR2 YYDKDF (reference sequence). The CDR3 is made up of 12 amino acids. The CDR3 coding sequence is TGTGCCACCAGCAGGGCAGGGGGAAAGCAGTACTTC. This sequence encodes CATSRAGGKQYF.

The chain links TRBV7-9 to TRBJ1-1; the D is unclear. Trimming took off 0 bases at V and 4 bases at J, with 0 bases between the two ends. This CDR3 contains 11 residues. Looked up from germline, CDR1 is SEHNR and CDR2 is FQNEAQ (reference sequence). The CDR3 DNA reads TGTGCCAGCAGCTTAGCCACTGAAGCTTTCTTT. Its translation: CASSLATEAFF.

The chain recombines TRBV5-1 with TRBJ2-7; TRBD2 aligns across 8 bases. The CDR3 extends over 15 amino acids. J lost 5 bases, V lost 0 bases, and 7 bases had no gene match. Germline V gives CDR1 SGHRS, CDR2 YFSETQ. CDR3 in DNA: TGCGCCAGCAGCTTGGACGGGGGGGATTATGACGAGCAGTACGTC. This translates into CASSLDGGDYDEQYV.

The rearrangement joins TRBV4-3 to TRBJ2-7; no firm D call. The CDR3 is 14 residues long. Trimming took off 0 bases at V and 5 bases at J, with 11 bases between the two ends. The germline V gene has CDR1 LGHNA and CDR2 YSLEER. CDR3 region: CASSQDPGPDEQYF. The CDR3 DNA reads as TGCGCCAGCAGCCAAGATCCAGGTCCGGACGAGCAGTACTTC.